This TCR beta chain was sequenced for a study of identical twins. TCRdb re-called the 5' RACE reads with MiXCR, one entry per CDR3 protein. The sample carries some 500,000 distinct CDR3 sequences, 12% to 15% recorded once. Between the trimmed V and J ends, which lost 5 bases and 0 bases, there was a span of 11 bases. CDR3 length equals 14 residues. Germline CDR1 and CDR2: DFQATT and SNEGSKA (reference sequence). The same data also went into a second study, on yellow fever vaccine responses in identical twins.

Sample: CD4+ T cells sorted from blood. The clonotype was recovered from a woman aged 18-29 years in good health. The genes are TRBV20-1 and TRBJ1-5, with D perhaps TRBD1 (6 bases). The CDR3 coding sequence is TGCAGTGCTCGGAGACAGGATAGCAATCAGCCCCAGCATTTT. It encodes CSARRQDSNQPQHF.